A selection of T cell receptor beta chains follows, all from one sample in a study of blood T cell repertoires in COVID-19. Profiled with immunoSEQ multiplex PCR; TCRdb holds only in-frame clones, not every one. The top ten clones hold roughly 1.5% of a sample with 140,000 to 150,000 clones, 75% to 90% of them seen once. The sequencing sample was made of peripheral blood. The receptors were sampled from a woman aged 50 to 60 with acute or convalescent COVID-19. CDR3s include the opening cysteine and the closing phenylalanine or tryptophan. D genes are given only for firm matches. The size of a clone is reported for some rows only, either as once, few or many, or as a class for expanded clones.

d_gene	j_gene	v_gene	abundance	CDR3aa	CDR3nt
TRBD1	TRBJ2-5	TRBV27	-	CASSSGTGAQETQYF	TGTGCCAGCAGTTCCGGGACAGGGGCCCAAGAGACCCAGTACTTC
-	TRBJ1-2	TRBV5-1	-	CASSVDSGGKDGYTF	TGCGCCAGCAGCGTGGACTCGGGGGGAAAGGATGGCTACACCTTC
TRBD1	TRBJ1-2	TRBV7-3	-	CASSSGQGIGYTF	TGTGCCAGCAGCTCCGGACAGGGGATTGGCTACACCTTC
TRBD1	TRBJ1-2	TRBV5-6	-	CASSLAAGDRNYGYTF	TGTGCCAGCAGCTTGGCTGCCGGGGACAGGAACTATGGCTACACCTTC
TRBD2	TRBJ2-1	TRBV18	-	CASSSGLAYNEQFF	TGTGCCAGCTCATCCGGACTAGCTTACAATGAGCAGTTCTTC
-	TRBJ1-3	TRBV6-5	-	CASSYSDSGSGNTIYF	TGTGCCAGCAGTTACTCGGATTCAGGGTCCGGAAACACCATATATTTT
-	TRBJ1-1	TRBV19	-	CASSIQGSHGEAFF	TGTGCCAGTAGTATTCAAGGGAGTCATGGTGAAGCTTTCTTT
-	TRBJ2-1	TRBV5-1	-	CASSLAGEYNEQFF	TGCGCCAGCAGCTTGGCGGGGGAATACAATGAGCAGTTCTTC
TRBD1	TRBJ2-7	TRBV24-1	-	CATSEPGQGAWYEQYF	TGTGCCACCAGTGAGCCGGGACAGGGGGCTTGGTACGAGCAGTACTTC
-	TRBJ1-5	TRBV2	-	CASSGTAGDQPQHF	TGTGCCAGCAGTGGGACGGCCGGGGATCAGCCCCAGCATTTT
TRBD2	TRBJ2-1	TRBV18	-	CASSPPREGSEQFF	TGTGCCAGCTCACCACCGAGGGAGGGAAGCGAGCAGTTCTTC
-	TRBJ2-7	TRBV27	once	CASSPRQGPYEQYF	TGTGCCAGCAGCCCTAGGCAGGGCCCCTACGAGCAGTACTTC
-	TRBJ2-1	TRBV5-1	-	CASSVQSEYNEQFF	TGCGCCAGCAGCGTCCAATCGGAGTACAATGAGCAGTTCTTC
-	TRBJ1-2	TRBV6-1	-	CASSEQYYGYTF	TGTGCCAGCAGTGAACAGTACTATGGCTACACCTTC
TRBD2	TRBJ2-2	TRBV7-9	once	CASSRGLAGPTGELFF	TGTGCCAGCAGCCGGGGACTAGCGGGACCCACCGGGGAGCTGTTTTTT
-	TRBJ1-6	TRBV7-9	-	CASSARQVHNSPLHF	TGTGCCAGCAGCGCCCGACAGGTTCATAATTCACCCCTCCACTTT
-	TRBJ1-6	TRBV6-1	-	CASSEFPGEDYNSPLHF	TGTGCCAGCAGTGAATTTCCAGGGGAAGACTATAATTCACCCCTCCACTTT
-	TRBJ2-7	TRBV9	-	CASSGRDRLYEQYF	TGTGCCAGCAGCGGGCGGGACAGACTCTACGAGCAGTACTTC
-	TRBJ1-1	TRBV28	-	CASSWGGEQAFF	TGTGCCAGCAGTTGGGGGGGGGAGCAAGCTTTCTTT
TRBD2	TRBJ2-3	TRBV29-1	-	CSVELYLTGTNRTQRRDTQYF	TGCAGCGTTGAGCTATACCTCACCGGGACTAATCGGACTCAACGTCGGGATACGCAGTATTTT
-	TRBJ2-7	TRBV5-1	-	CASGNAAYEQYF	TGCGCCAGCGGTAATGCGGCCTACGAGCAGTACTTC
TRBD1	TRBJ1-5	TRBV19	once	CASSNLRQGAYQPQHF	TGTGCCAGTAGTAATCTCAGGCAGGGGGCTTATCAGCCCCAGCATTTT
-	TRBJ1-1	TRBV19	-	CASSSRLYRSHTEAFF	TGTGCCAGTAGTTCCAGATTATACAGGAGCCACACTGAAGCTTTCTTT
-	TRBJ1-6	TRBV10-2	few	CASSGEGRSYNSPLHF	TGCGCCAGCAGTGGGGAGGGGCGATCCTATAATTCACCCCTCCACTTT
-	TRBJ1-1	TRBV11-2	-	CASSLGSLNTEAFF	TGTGCCAGCAGCTTAGGTTCCCTAAACACTGAAGCTTTCTTT
TRBD1	TRBJ2-3	TRBV19	-	CASSTYRGLADTQYF	TGTGCCAGTAGTACCTACAGGGGGCTGGCAGATACGCAGTATTTT
TRBD1	TRBJ1-5	TRBV19	-	CASSYHRGRNQPQHF	TGTGCCAGTAGTTACCACAGGGGAAGGAATCAGCCCCAGCATTTT